This T cell receptor beta chain comes out of a study of shared clonotypes between healthy human individuals. Regarding the study as a whole: Of the naive CD4 clonotypes, roughly 5% were shared across several donors. Sample collection involved blood only; tissue repertoires are likely different.

Naive CD8 isolation took CD45RO-negative cells positively selected for CCR7 and excluded terminally differentiated effector memory CD45RA+ cells. A note on this clone: Its antigen is unidentified.

Some clones are missing from TCRdb's copy, which holds only in-frame ones; the method was immunoSEQ multiplex PCR. Of around 2.1 million clones detected, under 95% appear once; the ten largest clones hold 1.5% to 2%. Trimming took off 4 bases at V and 3 bases at J, with 19 bases between the two ends. This CDR3 contains 17 residues. Germline V lookup: CDR1 SGHRS, CDR2 YFSETQ. Sequenced: naive CD8+ T cells from PBMCs. The chain joins TRBV5-1 to TRBJ2-2, with D possibly TRBD1 on 6 matching bases. The origin of this receptor is a man younger than 35 in good health. Some clones in this sample may be carry-over from other donors' samples. CDR3 amino acids: CASSSSPPGAYTGELFF. CDR3 nucleotides: TGCGCCAGCAGCAGCTCCCCCCCAGGGGCCTACACCGGGGAGCTGTTTTTT. The full variable domain, in which reference TRBV5-1 and TRBJ2-2 provide the parts outside the CDR3, is KAGVTQTPRYLIKTRGQQVTLSCSPISGHRSVSWYQQTPGQGLQFLFEYFSETQRNKGNFPGRFSGRQFSNSRSEMNVSTLELGDSALYLCASSSSPPGAYTGELFFGEGSRLTVL.